This TCR beta chain was profiled in a study of early T cells in non-severe SARS-CoV-2 infection (dated by TCRdb to 2020 to 2023). Describing the broader study: Because TCR sequencing relied on bulk RNA taken from unsorted whole blood, pairing of alpha and beta chains was not possible.

The library was built by means of 5' RACE. The sequencer was a NextSeq 500. Unique molecular identifiers were attached to individual cDNA molecules in the TCR library protocol so that sequencing error and PCR bias could be corrected. TCR alpha and beta chains were both sequenced, and the abundances of alpha and beta sequences in each sample were closely correlated with each other. As for how the authors treated the data: Decombinator V4 was used to annotate TCR sequences for V gene, J gene and CDR3. TCRs were defined as expanded if a significant change between any two time points was detected under a Poisson model with p below 0.0001. TCR abundances were normalised to the total number of TCRs sequenced in each sample and reported as counts per million. MAIT TCRs were defined by TRAV1-2 paired with TRAJ12, TRAJ20 or TRAJ33, and iNKT TCRs by TRAV10 paired with TRAJ18. A search of VDJdb, accessed on 1 November 2021, was run for TCRs annotated to CMV, EBV and SARS-CoV-2, with TCRs annotated for multiple antigens excluded. TCRdb redid the processing of the public reads, applying fastp at Q25 and MiXCR, and retained in-frame beta chains. Every CDR3 protein is listed once, alongside the most common genes and DNA of its rows. The authors' filters were not applied to this entry. The sample has more than 95,000 distinct CDR3 sequences on record, approximately 17% of them singletons. The top ten constitute roughly 1.3% of the sample.

According to the germline V gene, CDR1 reads SNHLY and CDR2 reads FYNNEI. The CDR3 sequence holds 13 residues, the cysteine and phenylalanine included. The CDR3 DNA has 39 bases and is translated from base 1. Trimming at the junction amounts to 10 bases on V and 5 bases on J, and the germline ends lie 15 bases apart. Broader findings and caveats from the paper: VDJdb matching was skewed toward anti-spike CD8 responses, so virus-specific expansions were likely underestimated and private and CD4 specificities were missed.

The study was a case-control design nested within a healthcare worker cohort in London, UK, with weekly nasopharyngeal swab PCR tests and blood sampling. Between 23 and 31 March 2020, the week of the UK lockdown, healthcare workers were enrolled and then followed up weekly for as long as 16 weeks. On this clonotype itself: There is no known antigen for this receptor. No clone much larger than this one lies a single base away; base qualities are absent.

The clonotype originates from an adult who was a healthcare worker with PCR-confirmed SARS-CoV-2 infection or an uninfected control (not recorded which). The chain joins TRBV2 to TRBJ2-1; the D gene could be either TRBD1 or TRBD2, each agreeing at 6 bases. Source material: whole blood. The bases read TGTGCCACCCGGACAAGGGGGGACAATGAGCAGTTCTTC. It encodes CATRTRGDNEQFF.